The 2 T cell receptor beta chains below were found in one sample sequenced in a study of T cell repertoires in cytomegalovirus infection. TCRdb re-called the reads with MiXCR, one entry per CDR3 protein. The table has 40,000 to 50,000 distinct CDR3 sequences, around 20% seen once. Antigens of these TCRs are unknown. The specimen sequenced was PBMCs, sequenced either directly or after in vitro stimulation (not recorded which). Receptors originate from a human donor in good health (CMV status not recorded). Some clones in this sample may be carry-over from other donors' samples.

In its sample, this clonotype was seen once. J is TRBJ2-1 and V is TRBV18; 8 positions match TRBD2. Germline assignment: CDR1 KGHSH and CDR2 LQKENI. There are 19 residues in the CDR3. V lost 1 base, J lost 0 bases, and 11 bases stayed unmatched. This CDR3 is CASSPLSSGAGASYNEQFF. CDR3 bases: TGTGCCAGCTCACCACTGTCTAGCGGAGCGGGAGCCTCCTACAATGAGCAGTTCTTC. The entire variable domain, with the rest obtained from reference TRBV18 and TRBJ2-1, is as follows: NAGVMQNPRHLVRRRGQEARLRCSPMKGHSHVYWYRQLPEEGLKFMVYLQKENIIDESGMPKERFSAEFPKEGPSILRIQQVVRGDSAAYFCASSPLSSGAGASYNEQFFGPGTRLTVL.

This clonotype has only a few counts. The chain is built from TRBV12-3 or TRBV12-4 and TRBJ2-5, with D perhaps matching TRBD1 or TRBD2 (5 bases each). The CDR3 contains 14 residues. The V end was cut by 3 bases, the J end by 1 base, with 9 bases between. The CDR3: CASSFRGRQETQYF. For the CDR3, the DNA is TGTGCCAGCAGTTTTCGGGGCCGCCAAGAGACCCAGTACTTC.